What follows describes a single TCR beta chain. Its target is unknown. One junction end disagrees with the germline gene, perhaps due to a read error. Germline V gene sequence: CDR1 LGHDT, CDR2 YNNKEL (reference sequence). The CDR3 consists of 18 residues. Unique molecular identifiers tagged the TCR beta cDNA libraries. T cells numbering about 1 to 10 million gave rise to around 500,000 cDNA molecules. MiXCR, applied by TCRdb to the PCR reads, yields one record per CDR3 protein. Of about 200,000 distinct CDR3 sequences in the sample, approximately 28% were seen once. The entry originates in a study of post-analysis software for immune sequencing data. Study-level findings and limits: Roughly five TRBV segments were more frequent in patients than controls; TRBV5-6, TRBV5-1 and TRBV20-1 belonged to this group. Controls showed significantly higher normalized Chao1 diversity than did multiple sclerosis patients.

This TCR derives from a girl under 18 with multiple sclerosis. The sample was blood. The rearrangement joins TRBV3-1 to TRBJ2-4, with 14 positions matching TRBD2. The CDR3 spells CASSQSTSGGAGGNIRYF. For the CDR3, the DNA is TGTGCCAGCAGCCAATCGACTAGCGGGGGGGCCGGGGGCAACATTCGGTACTTC. Combining the CDR3 with reference TRBV3-1 and TRBJ2-4 gives the whole variable domain DTAVSQTPKYLVTQMGNDKSIKCEQNLGHDTMYWYKQDSKKFLKIMFSYNNKELIINETVPNRFSPKSPDKAHLNLHINSLELGDSAVYFCASSQSTSGGAGGNIRYFGAGTRLSVL.